Below are 10 T cell receptor beta chains sequenced from a single sample in a study of blood T cell repertoires in COVID-19. Clones were sequenced by immunoSEQ multiplex PCR, and TCRdb holds only the in-frame ones, with some missing. The data hold more than 100,000 clones, with roughly three quarters observed a single time. Sequenced: peripheral blood. The source of these receptors is a woman older than 75 with acute or convalescent COVID-19.

CDR3 residues: CASSFRGGLEKLFF. Here the CDR3 DNA reads TGTGCCAGCAGTTTTAGGGGGGGCTTGGAAAAACTGTTTTTT. The chain recombines TRBV28 with TRBJ1-4; D perhaps matches TRBD1 (6 bases). From germline, CDR1 is MDHEN and CDR2 SYDVKM. The length of the CDR3 is 14 residues. V dropped 3 bases and J dropped 8 bases, with 13 bases sitting between them.

V is TRBV6-5 and J is TRBJ2-2, with 7 bases that match TRBD1. From germline, CDR1 is MNHEY and CDR2 SVGAGI. This CDR3 is built from 15 residues. V dropped 6 bases and J dropped 5; count of bases not matched to a gene: 9. DNA for the CDR3: TGTGCCAGCAGCCTAGACAGGGTCGGGACCGGGGAGCTGTTTTTT. This encodes CASSLDRVGTGELFF.

The chain carries TRBV3-1 (or the pseudogene TRBV3-2) and TRBJ1-4, with D possibly matching TRBD1 (5 bases). Per the germline V gene, CDR1 is LGHDT and CDR2 is YNNKEL (reference sequence). There are 15 residues in the CDR3. Trimming took off 10 bases at V and 3 bases at J, with 18 bases between the two ends. This CDR3 is CATTRGKGPNEKLFF. DNA for the CDR3: TGTGCCACGACAAGGGGTAAAGGACCTAATGAAAAACTGTTTTTT.

This chain joins TRBV4-3 and TRBJ1-1, with no clear D. CDR3 length: 13 amino acids. The V end was cut by 0 bases, the J end by 11 bases, with 13 bases between. Germline V lookup: CDR1 LGHNA, CDR2 YSLEER. The CDR3 region has the DNA TGCGCCAGCAGCCAAGAGATCCAGGATCGGGCTTTCTTT. Translating gives CASSQEIQDRAFF.

The chain combines TRBV30 with TRBJ1-1; D remains unclear. Germline V lookup: CDR1 GTSNPN, CDR2 SVGIG (reference sequence). CDR3 length equals 11 residues. V was shortened by 4 bases and J by 6 bases, with 9 bases between the two germline ends. The CDR3 DNA sequence: TGTGCCTGGACGGGAGGGTCTGAAGCTTTCTTT. Encoded protein: CAWTGGSEAFF.

The genes are TRBV7-8 and TRBJ1-1, with no clear D. The CDR3 spans 12 residues. CDR1 SGHVS and CDR2 FQNEAQ come from the germline V gene. V was pared by 2 bases and J by 5 bases, with 6 bases between. The CDR3 nucleotides are TGTGCCAGCAGCTTACCGTATACTGAAGCTTTCTTT. Amino acid sequence: CASSLPYTEAFF.

V usage is TRBV5-1 and J usage is TRBJ2-5; D not resolved. The ends were cut back, 0 bases at V and 1 base at J, with 10 bases in the middle. Germline CDR1 is SGHRS and CDR2 is YFSETQ. This CDR3 has 15 amino acids. CDR3 amino acids: CASSLAGNPQETQYF. Written as DNA, the CDR3 is TGCGCCAGCAGCTTGGCCGGTAATCCCCAAGAGACCCAGTACTTC.

This rearrangement joins TRBV7-9 to TRBJ1-2; D not resolved. V lost 8 bases and J lost 6, with 10 bases in between. The CDR3 sequence is 11 residues long. The germline gives CDR1 SEHNR, CDR2 FQNEAQ (reference sequence). The DNA for the CDR3 is TGTGCCAGCCAATTGGGCGATGGCTACACCTTC. Its protein is CASQLGDGYTF.

V and J are TRBV5-8 and TRBJ1-6; 7 positions match TRBD1. The junction had 10 bases not matched to a gene; V was cut back by 4 bases and J by 9 bases. The CDR3 runs 15 residues. Germline lookup yields CDR1 SGHTS and CDR2 YDEGEE. For the CDR3, the DNA is TGTGCCAGCAGCCCCTCGGACAGGTTACGTTCACCCCTCCACTTT. This sequence encodes CASSPSDRLRSPLHF.

This chain uses TRBV15 with TRBJ1-1; no definite D call. CDR1 is LNHNV and CDR2 is YYDKDF in the germline V gene (reference sequence). The CDR3 has 15 residues. The V end lost 6 bases, the J end lost 1 base, and 15 bases lay between the germline ends. CDR3 coding DNA: TGTGCCACCAGTGCGACGCGACAATCGAACACTGAAGCTTTCTTT. It yields the protein CATSATRQSNTEAFF.